Detailed here is one T cell receptor (beta chain). The sample belongs to a study of blood T cell repertoires in COVID-19. Overall study: Some COVID-19 samples were acute and others convalescent; all came from the United States, Italy and Spain. Sources were T cells, B-cell-depleted T cells, or PBMCs; the material itself was cDNA or gDNA.

In germline, CDR1 is LNHDA, CDR2 SQIVND (reference sequence). CDR3 length: 13 amino acids. With V trimmed by 9 bases and J by 3 bases, 7 bases remained unmatched. Original analysis: Reference gene primer amplification in the assay estimated nucleated cell counts. Data came from immunoSEQ multiplex PCR; TCRdb stores just in-frame clones and leaves some out. V and J calls plus clone size are reproduced from that table; the DNA served to infer D and trimming. The repertoire has about 210,000 clones, about 83% of them found once; the top ten carry under 3.5%. V gene TRBV19 combines with J gene TRBJ1-1, with 7 bases lining up with TRBD1. The receptor was derived from a man aged 50 to 59 with active or convalescent COVID-19. The sample comprised peripheral blood. CDR3 protein: CASLDRADTEAFF. CDR3 nucleotide sequence: TGTGCCAGCCTAGACAGGGCGGACACTGAAGCTTTCTTT.